The clone carrying this TCR beta chain is medium-sized. This specimen belongs to a study of T cells in localized non-small cell lung cancer. CDR3 size: 14 residues. CDR1 and CDR2 from the germline V gene are SGDLS and YYNGEE. The V and J ends lost 4 bases and 6 bases respectively, with 14 bases between them. Assay: immunoSEQ multiplex PCR; the TCRdb copy retains only in-frame clones and omits some. The sample holds approximately 3,200 clones, about 26% seen once. The chain uses TRBV9 and TRBJ1-3, with unresolved D. This TCR derives from a woman between 35 and 70 years old with stage I squamous cell lung carcinoma. Sequenced here: lung tumor tissue, sampled before any cancer treatment. CDR3: CASSPSANQNTIYF. In nucleotides, the CDR3 is TGTGCCAGCAGCCCTTCTGCTAACCAAAACACCATATATTTT.